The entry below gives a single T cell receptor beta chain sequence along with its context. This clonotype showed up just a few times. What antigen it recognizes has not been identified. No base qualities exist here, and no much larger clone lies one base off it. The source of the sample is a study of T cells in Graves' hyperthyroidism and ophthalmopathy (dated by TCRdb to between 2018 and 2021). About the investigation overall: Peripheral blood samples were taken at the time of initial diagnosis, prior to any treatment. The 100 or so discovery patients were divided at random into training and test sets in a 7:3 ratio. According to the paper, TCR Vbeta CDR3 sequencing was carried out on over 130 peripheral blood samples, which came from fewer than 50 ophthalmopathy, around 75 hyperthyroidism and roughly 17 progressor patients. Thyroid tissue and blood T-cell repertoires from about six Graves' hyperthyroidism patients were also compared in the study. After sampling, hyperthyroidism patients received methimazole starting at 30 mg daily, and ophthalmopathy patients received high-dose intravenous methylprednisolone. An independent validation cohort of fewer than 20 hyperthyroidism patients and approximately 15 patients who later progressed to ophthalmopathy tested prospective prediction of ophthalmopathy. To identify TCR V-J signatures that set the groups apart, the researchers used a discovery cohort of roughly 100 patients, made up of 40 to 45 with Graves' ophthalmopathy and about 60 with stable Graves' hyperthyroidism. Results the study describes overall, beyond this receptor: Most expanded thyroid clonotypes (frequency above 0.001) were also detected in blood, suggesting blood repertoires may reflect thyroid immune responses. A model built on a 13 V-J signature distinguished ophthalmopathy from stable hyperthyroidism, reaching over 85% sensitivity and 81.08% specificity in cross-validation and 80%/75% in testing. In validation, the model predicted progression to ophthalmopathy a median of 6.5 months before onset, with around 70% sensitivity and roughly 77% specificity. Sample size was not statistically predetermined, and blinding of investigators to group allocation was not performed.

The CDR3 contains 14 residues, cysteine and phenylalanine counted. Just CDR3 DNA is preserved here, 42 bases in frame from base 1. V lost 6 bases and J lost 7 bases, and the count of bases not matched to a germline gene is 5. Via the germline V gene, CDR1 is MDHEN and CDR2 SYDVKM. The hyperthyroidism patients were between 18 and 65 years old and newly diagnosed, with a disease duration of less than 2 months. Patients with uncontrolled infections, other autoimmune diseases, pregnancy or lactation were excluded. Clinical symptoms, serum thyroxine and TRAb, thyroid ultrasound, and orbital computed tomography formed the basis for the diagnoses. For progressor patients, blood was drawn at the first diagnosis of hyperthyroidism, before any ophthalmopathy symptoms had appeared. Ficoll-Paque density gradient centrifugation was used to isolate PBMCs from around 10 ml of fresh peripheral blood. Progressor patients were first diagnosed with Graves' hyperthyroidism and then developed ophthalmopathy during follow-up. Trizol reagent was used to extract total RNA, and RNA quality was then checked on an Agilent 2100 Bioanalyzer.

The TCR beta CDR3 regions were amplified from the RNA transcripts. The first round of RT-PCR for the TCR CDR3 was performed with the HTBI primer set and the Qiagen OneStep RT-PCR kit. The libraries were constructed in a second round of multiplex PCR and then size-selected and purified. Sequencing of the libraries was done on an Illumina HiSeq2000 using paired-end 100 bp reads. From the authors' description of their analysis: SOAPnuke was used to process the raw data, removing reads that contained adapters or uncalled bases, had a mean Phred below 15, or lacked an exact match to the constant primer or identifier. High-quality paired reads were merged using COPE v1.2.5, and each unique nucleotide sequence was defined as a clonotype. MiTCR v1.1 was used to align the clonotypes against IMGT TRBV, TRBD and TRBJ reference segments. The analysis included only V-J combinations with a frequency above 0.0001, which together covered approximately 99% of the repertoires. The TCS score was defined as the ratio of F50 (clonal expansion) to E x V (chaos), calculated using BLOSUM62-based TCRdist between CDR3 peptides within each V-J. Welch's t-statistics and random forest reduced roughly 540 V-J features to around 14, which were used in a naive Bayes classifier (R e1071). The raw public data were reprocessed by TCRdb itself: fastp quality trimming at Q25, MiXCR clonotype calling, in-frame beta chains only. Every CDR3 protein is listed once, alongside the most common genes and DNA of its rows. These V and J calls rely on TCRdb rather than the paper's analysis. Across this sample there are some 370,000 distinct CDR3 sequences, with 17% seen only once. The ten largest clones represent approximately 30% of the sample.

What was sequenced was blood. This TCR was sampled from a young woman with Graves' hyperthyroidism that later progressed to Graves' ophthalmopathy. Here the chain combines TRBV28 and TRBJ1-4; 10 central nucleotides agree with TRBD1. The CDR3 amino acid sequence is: CASRTGTGVEKLFF. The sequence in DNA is TGTGCCAGCAGAACCGGGACAGGGGTTGAAAAACTGTTTTTT.